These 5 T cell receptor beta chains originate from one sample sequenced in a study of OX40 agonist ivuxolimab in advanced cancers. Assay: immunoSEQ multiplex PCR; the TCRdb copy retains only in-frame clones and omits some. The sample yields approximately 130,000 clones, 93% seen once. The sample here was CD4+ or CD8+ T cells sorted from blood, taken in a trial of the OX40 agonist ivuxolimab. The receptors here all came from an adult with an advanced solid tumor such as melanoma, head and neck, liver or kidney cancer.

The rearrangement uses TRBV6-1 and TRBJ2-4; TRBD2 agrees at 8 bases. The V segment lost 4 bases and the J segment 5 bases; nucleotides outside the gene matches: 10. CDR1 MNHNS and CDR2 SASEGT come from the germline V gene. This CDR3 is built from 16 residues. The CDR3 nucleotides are TGTGCCAGCAGTGGCTACCAGGGGCGGGGGGAAAACATTCAGTACTTC. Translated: CASSGYQGRGENIQYF.

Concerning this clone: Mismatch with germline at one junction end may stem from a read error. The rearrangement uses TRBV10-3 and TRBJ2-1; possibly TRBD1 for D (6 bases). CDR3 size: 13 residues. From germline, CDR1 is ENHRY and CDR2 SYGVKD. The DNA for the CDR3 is TGTGCCGTCAGTGAAATACAGGGCAATGAGCAGTTCTTC. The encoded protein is CAVSEIQGNEQFF.

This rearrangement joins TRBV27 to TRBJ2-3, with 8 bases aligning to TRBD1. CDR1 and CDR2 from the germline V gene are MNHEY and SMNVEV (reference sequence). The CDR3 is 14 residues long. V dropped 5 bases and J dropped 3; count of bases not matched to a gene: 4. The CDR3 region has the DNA TGTGCCAGCAGTCAGAACAGGGGGACAGATACGCAGTATTTT. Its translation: CASSQNRGTDTQYF.

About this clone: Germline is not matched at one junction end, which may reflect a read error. The CDR3 is CAGSLEQGTEAFF. CDR3 bases: TGTGCCGGCAGCTTAGAGCAGGGTACTGAAGCTTTCTTT. J is TRBJ1-1 and V is TRBV7-9; TRBD1 is a possible D gene (5 bases). Germline V lookup: CDR1 SEHNR, CDR2 FQNEAQ (reference sequence). The CDR3 runs 13 residues.

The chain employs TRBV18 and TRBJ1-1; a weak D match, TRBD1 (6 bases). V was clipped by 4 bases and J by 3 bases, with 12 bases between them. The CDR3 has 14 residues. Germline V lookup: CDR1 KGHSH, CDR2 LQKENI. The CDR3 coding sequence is TGTGCCAGCTCACTCAGGACAGTCTACACTGAAGCTTTCTTT. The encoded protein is CASSLRTVYTEAFF.